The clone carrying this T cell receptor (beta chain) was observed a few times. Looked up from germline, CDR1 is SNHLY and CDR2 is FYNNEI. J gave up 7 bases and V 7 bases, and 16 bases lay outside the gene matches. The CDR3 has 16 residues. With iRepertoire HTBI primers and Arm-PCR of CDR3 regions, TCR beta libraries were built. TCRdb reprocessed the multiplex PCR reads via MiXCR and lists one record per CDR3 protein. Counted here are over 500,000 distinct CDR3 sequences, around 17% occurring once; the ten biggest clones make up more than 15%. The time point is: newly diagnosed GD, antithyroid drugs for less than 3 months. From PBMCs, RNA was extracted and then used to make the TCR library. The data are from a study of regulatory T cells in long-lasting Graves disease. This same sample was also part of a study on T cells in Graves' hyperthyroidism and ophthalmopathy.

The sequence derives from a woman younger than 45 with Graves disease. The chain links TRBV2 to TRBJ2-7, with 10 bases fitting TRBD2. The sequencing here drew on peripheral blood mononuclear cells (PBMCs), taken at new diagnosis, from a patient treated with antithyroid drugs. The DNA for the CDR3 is TGTGCCAGCACCGAACAGGGACTAGCGATAGCTTCGGAGCAGTACTTC. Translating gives CASTEQGLAIASEQYF.